This TCR beta chain was sequenced for a study of T cell responses to AZD1222 COVID-19 vaccine. Study-level points and caveats: Sampled repertoires all dated from after the peak T cell response. The donors showed a predominance of white British ancestry and of females, with possible underestimation of clonal diversity. Only a handful of AZD1222 recipients were seropositive at baseline.

Here immunoSEQ multiplex PCR was the method, and the copy in TCRdb shows in-frame clones only, minus some. This sample has about 120,000 clones, with under 95% found just once. This CDR3 has 15 amino acids. Germline assignment: CDR1 SGHTA and CDR2 FQGNSA. The trim removed 5 bases at V and 3 bases at J, leaving 3 bases unmatched. The table lists this clone with a count of one. Its antigen is still unknown. The gene calls are TRBV7-2 and TRBJ2-1; TRBD2 aligns across 11 bases. The receptor was isolated from an adult who received the AZD1222 COVID-19 vaccine. Specimen: peripheral blood, collected 28 days after the second AZD1222 dose. CDR3 region: CASSAGTSGYNEQFF. For the CDR3, the DNA is TGTGCCAGCAGCGCCGGGACTAGCGGCTACAATGAGCAGTTCTTC.